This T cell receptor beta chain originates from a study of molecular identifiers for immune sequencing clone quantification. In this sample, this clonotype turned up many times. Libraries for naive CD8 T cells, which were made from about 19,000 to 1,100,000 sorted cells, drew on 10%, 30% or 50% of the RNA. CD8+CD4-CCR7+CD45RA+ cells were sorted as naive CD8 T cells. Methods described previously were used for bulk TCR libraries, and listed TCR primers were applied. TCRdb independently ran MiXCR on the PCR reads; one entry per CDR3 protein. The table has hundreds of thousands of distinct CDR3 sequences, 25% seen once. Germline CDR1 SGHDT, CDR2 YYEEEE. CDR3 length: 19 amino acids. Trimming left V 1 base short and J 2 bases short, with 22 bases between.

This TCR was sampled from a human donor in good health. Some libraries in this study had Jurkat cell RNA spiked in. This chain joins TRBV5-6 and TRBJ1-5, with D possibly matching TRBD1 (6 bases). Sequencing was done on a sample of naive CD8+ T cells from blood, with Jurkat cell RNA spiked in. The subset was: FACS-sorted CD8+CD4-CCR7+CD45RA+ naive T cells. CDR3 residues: CASSLFGGGLVGGNQPQHF. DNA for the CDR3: TGTGCCAGCAGCTTGTTTGGTGGGGGGCTAGTCGGTGGCAATCAGCCCCAGCATTTT.